This T cell receptor (beta chain) appears in the sequencing data of a study of blood T cells in healthy people across ages. A second PCR of 7 to 11 cycles used a sample-barcoded 5' primer and a J-beta primer mix. TCRdb re-called the 5' RACE reads with MiXCR, one entry per CDR3 protein. Of over 600,000 distinct CDR3 sequences in the sample, roughly 21% were seen once. Whole-study findings and limits: Naive T cell percentage strongly correlated with TCR beta diversity. Per-million-T-cell TCR beta diversity fell roughly linearly with age.

No fewer than 7 million PBMCs went into each sample. The J segment lost 7 bases and the V segment lost 3 bases, leaving 12 bases of the junction unmatched. CDR1 SGHRS and CDR2 YFSETQ come from the germline V gene. This CDR3 region has 15 residues. This clonotype showed up just a few times. Its target is not known. The receptor comes from a man in his 70s in good health. The chain is built from TRBV5-1 and TRBJ2-5; 7 positions match TRBD2. The specimen was blood. In DNA, the CDR3 is TGCGCCAGCAGCTCGGACGGCGGGGGATATGTGACCCAGTACTTC. It is translated as CASSSDGGGYVTQYF.